Shown below are 18 T cell receptor beta chains from a single sample sequenced in a study of chemoradiotherapy in HPV16-positive cancers. This table comes from immunoSEQ multiplex PCR, and its TCRdb copy is limited to in-frame clones, with some not included. The profile shows several hundred clones, approximately 83% of them singletons. The material sequenced was tumor tissue, taken from a patient who underwent chemoradiotherapy. These receptors were collected from a human donor with HPV-associated anogenital cancer.

The CDR3 bases are TGTGCCAGCAGCTCAAGGACAGGGGGCATGTACGAGCAGTACTTC. It encodes CASSSRTGGMYEQYF. The gene calls are TRBV13 and TRBJ2-7; 11 positions agree with TRBD1. Looked up from germline, CDR1 is PRHDT and CDR2 is FYEKMQ (reference sequence). The CDR3 is made up of 15 amino acids. With 4 bases clipped from V and 4 bases from J, the junction kept 6 bases outside the gene matches. Complete variable domain (other parts from reference TRBV13 and TRBJ2-7): AAGVIQSPRHLIKEKRETATLKCYPIPRHDTVYWYQQGPGQDPQFLISFYEKMQSDKGSIPDRFSAQQFSDYHSELNMSSLELGDSALYFCASSSRTGGMYEQYFGPGTRLTVT.

The chain has TRBV27 and TRBJ2-3, with a weak D call TRBD1 (6 bases). V lost 7 bases and J lost 1, with 18 bases in between. The CDR3 is made up of 16 amino acids. Germline V gives CDR1 MNHEY, CDR2 SMNVEV (reference sequence). Here the CDR3 reads CASTPLGGKGTDTQYF. CDR3 in DNA: TGTGCCAGCACCCCCCTTGGGGGCAAGGGCACAGATACGCAGTATTTT.

This chain uses TRBV18 with TRBJ2-3, with TRBD1 matching 9 bases. Looked up from germline, CDR1 is KGHSH and CDR2 is LQKENI. The CDR3 extends over 17 amino acids. V was pared by 2 bases and J by 4 bases, with 10 bases of the junction left unmatched. CDR3 region: CASSPTRDRVDADTQYF. The CDR3, as DNA: TGTGCCAGCTCACCAACACGGGACAGGGTTGACGCAGATACGCAGTATTTT. Looking up the rest from reference TRBV18 and TRBJ2-3 gives the full variable domain: NAGVMQNPRHLVRRRGQEARLRCSPMKGHSHVYWYRQLPEEGLKFMVYLQKENIIDESGMPKERFSAEFPKEGPSILRIQQVVRGDSAAYFCASSPTRDRVDADTQYFGPGTRLTVL.

This clone was seen a handful of times. V and J are TRBV2 and TRBJ1-5, with D possibly being TRBD1 (6 bases). Germline V CDR1 and CDR2: SNHLY, FYNNEI. Trimming left V 6 bases short and J 0 bases short, with 9 bases between. The CDR3 extends over 14 amino acids. The CDR3 spells CASSSGDSNQPQHF. As DNA, the CDR3 is TGTGCCAGCAGCTCAGGGGATAGCAATCAGCCCCAGCATTTT.

This chain links TRBV13 with TRBJ2-3; 9 positions match TRBD1. The V segment lost 5 bases and the J segment 6 bases; nucleotides outside the gene matches: 6. This CDR3 is built from 14 residues. Germline V CDR1 and CDR2: PRHDT, FYEKMQ (reference sequence). For the CDR3, the DNA is TGTGCCAGCAGCAAGGGACAGGGTTTGGATACGCAGTATTTT. Translating gives CASSKGQGLDTQYF.

The CDR3 loop reads CASSLRDRSSYEQYF. The CDR3 DNA sequence: TGTGCCAGCAGCCTCCGGGACAGGAGCTCCTACGAGCAGTACTTC. The chain is built from TRBV7-9 and TRBJ2-7, with TRBD1 matching over 8 bases. The CDR3 spans 15 residues. The V gene end was trimmed by 5 bases and the J gene end by 0 bases; junction bases not matched to a gene: 6. Germline CDR1 reads SEHNR; CDR2 reads FQNEAQ (reference sequence).

The chain employs TRBV14 and TRBJ1-2, with a weak D call TRBD1 (6 bases). CDR3 length: 12 amino acids. Trimming took 4 bases from V and 8 from J, leaving 11 bases between them. Germline V CDR1 and CDR2: SGHDN, FVKESK. The CDR3, as DNA: TGTGCCAGCAGCCGGACAGTCTGGGGCTACACCTTC. Encoded protein: CASSRTVWGYTF.

V and J are TRBV6-6 and TRBJ2-7; D call uncertain. The CDR3 contains 15 residues. Looked up from germline, CDR1 is MNHNY and CDR2 is SVGAGI (reference sequence). V was pared by 6 bases and J by 6 bases, with 21 bases between. The CDR3 DNA sequence: TGTGCCAGCAGACAGCTAGAAACCTACTACGTCGAGCAGTACTTC. This encodes CASRQLETYYVEQYF.

This clone was seen a single time. This rearrangement joins TRBV11-2 to TRBJ2-7, with 10 positions matching TRBD1. This CDR3 contains 14 residues. Trimming removed 4 bases from V and 2 bases from J; junction bases left unmatched: 2. Germline CDR1 and CDR2: SGHAT and FQNNGV. The CDR3 DNA is TGTGCCAGCAGCTCGGACAGGGGGGCCTACGAGCAGTACTTC. It is translated as CASSSDRGAYEQYF.

The V call is TRBV6-1, the J call TRBJ2-7; D gene unclear. Trimming left V 6 bases short and J 2 bases short, with 11 bases between. Germline V gene lookup returns CDR1 MNHNS and CDR2 SASEGT. The CDR3 loop spans 13 amino acids. The CDR3 region is CASRGLLAYEQYF. CDR3 in DNA: TGTGCCAGCAGGGGCCTTTTAGCCTACGAGCAGTACTTC.

The chain combines TRBV5-1 with TRBJ2-7; D may correspond to TRBD1 or TRBD2 (6 bases each). With 1 base removed from V and 6 bases from J, the gap between germline ends came to 11 bases. The germline V gene encodes CDR1 SGHRS and CDR2 YFSETQ. CDR3 length: 13 amino acids. The CDR3 sequence: CASSLPGAREQYF. CDR3 in DNA: TGCGCCAGCAGCTTGCCGGGGGCACGCGAGCAGTACTTC.

In DNA, the CDR3 is TGTGCCAGCAGTGCATTGGGACTAGCACAAGAGACCCAGTACTTC. Translating gives CASSALGLAQETQYF. The chain couples TRBV6-1 to TRBJ2-5; 9 bases agree with TRBD2. Germline CDR1 MNHNS, CDR2 SASEGT. The CDR3 loop spans 15 amino acids. V lost 4 bases and J lost 2; bases outside the gene matches: 5.

The chain joins TRBV11-2 to TRBJ2-2; D perhaps matches TRBD1 (6 bases). There are 15 residues in the CDR3. From germline, CDR1 is SGHAT and CDR2 FQNNGV. The ends were cut back, 5 bases at V and 0 bases at J, with 10 bases in the middle. The CDR3 region is CASSPTGTNTGELFF. For the CDR3, the DNA is TGTGCCAGCAGCCCCACAGGGACGAACACCGGGGAGCTGTTTTTT.

The table lists this clone with a count of one. CDR3 nucleotides: TGTGCCAGCAGCTCCCGGGACAGGGGATTCTACAATGAGCAGTTCTTC. It specifies CASSSRDRGFYNEQFF. The rearrangement joins TRBV11-3 to TRBJ2-1, with 10 nucleotides matching TRBD1. This CDR3 spans 16 amino acids. The germline V gene encodes CDR1 SGHNT and CDR2 YENEEA. V shed 4 bases, J shed 3 bases, and the junction held 6 bases outside the gene matches.

The chain's CDR3 is CAAGTSGTAGELFF. In DNA form, the CDR3 reads TGTGCCGCTGGGACTAGCGGGACTGCCGGGGAGCTGTTTTTT. The chain is built from TRBV6-6 and TRBJ2-2; TRBD2 agrees at 13 bases. The CDR3 consists of 14 residues. J gave up 6 bases and V 11 bases, and 6 bases lay outside the gene matches. Germline values: CDR1 MNHNY, CDR2 SVGAGI (reference sequence).

V is TRBV30 and J is TRBJ2-1; D not resolved. V gave up 2 bases and J gave up 9 bases, with 8 bases separating them. The CDR3 spans 11 residues. Germline values: CDR1 GTSNPN, CDR2 SVGIG (reference sequence). CDR3 in DNA: TGTGCCTGGAGTTCTGCCGGTGAGCAGTTCTTC. Translation: CAWSSAGEQFF. Full variable domain (remainder filled in from reference TRBV30 and TRBJ2-1): SQTIHQWPATLVQPVGSPLSLECTVEGTSNPNLYWYRQAAGRGLQLLFYSVGIGQISSEVPQNLSASRPQDRQFILSSKKLLLSDSGFYLCAWSSAGEQFFGPGTRLTVL.

The chain combines TRBV7-6 with TRBJ2-1, with 15 positions matching TRBD2. The CDR3 is 19 residues long. In germline, CDR1 is SGHVS, CDR2 FNYEAQ. Trimming cost V 1 base and J 8 bases; bases outside gene matches: 12. The CDR3 loop reads CASSLDGTSGTSGRHEQFF. The CDR3 DNA is TGTGCCAGCAGCTTAGATGGCACCTCCGGGACTAGCGGGAGGCATGAGCAGTTCTTC.

The V and J genes are TRBV5-1 and TRBJ2-5; D is uncertain. Trimming took 4 bases from V and 4 from J, leaving 8 bases between them. Germline V CDR1 and CDR2: SGHRS, YFSETQ. The CDR3 has 12 residues. CDR3 loop: CASSPSRETQYF. The DNA for the CDR3 is TGCGCCAGCAGCCCGAGTAGAGAGACCCAGTACTTC.